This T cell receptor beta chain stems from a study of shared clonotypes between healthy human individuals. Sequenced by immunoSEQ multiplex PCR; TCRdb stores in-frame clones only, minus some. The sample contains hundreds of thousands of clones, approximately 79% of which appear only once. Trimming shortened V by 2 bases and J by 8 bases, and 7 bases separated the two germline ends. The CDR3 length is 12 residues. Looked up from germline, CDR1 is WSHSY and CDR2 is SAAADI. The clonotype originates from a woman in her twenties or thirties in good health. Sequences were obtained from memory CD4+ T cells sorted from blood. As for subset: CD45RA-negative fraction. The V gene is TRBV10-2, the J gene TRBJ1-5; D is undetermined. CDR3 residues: CASSERGEPQHF. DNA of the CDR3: TGCGCCAGCAGTGAGCGGGGAGAGCCCCAGCATTTT.